This record looks at one T cell receptor beta chain sequence and its context. Its target is unknown. The source of the sample is a study of OX40 agonist ivuxolimab in advanced cancers. Whole-study context: Every 2 weeks, patients got intravenous ivuxolimab at one of six dose levels (0.01-10 mg/kg). Study results and limitations: CD8+ T cells (on average) carried more expanded clones than CD4+ T cells. CD4+ and CD8+ blood T cells expanded clonally by week 6 at 0.1 to 3.0 mg/kg.

V trimming: 1 base; J trimming: 4 bases; junction bases outside the gene matches: 6. This CDR3 has 15 residues. Per germline, CDR1 SGHDN and CDR2 FVKESK. No patient had autoimmune disease or received systemic immunosuppression. The data were produced by immunoSEQ multiplex PCR, yet TCRdb's version contains in-frame clones alone and is incomplete. The sample holds approximately 41,000 clones; around 85% are singletons and the top ten take approximately 2.6%. Sequenced here: CD4+ or CD8+ T cells sorted from blood, sampled in a trial of the OX40 agonist ivuxolimab. This chain joins TRBV14 and TRBJ2-5; TRBD2 matches 7 bases. The TCR sequence derives from an adult with an advanced solid tumor such as melanoma, head and neck, liver or kidney cancer. CDR3 region: CASSQGGGRGETQYF. The CDR3 DNA sequence: TGTGCCAGCAGCCAAGGTGGTGGGAGGGGAGAGACCCAGTACTTC.